This entry lists 13 T cell receptor beta chains sequenced from one sample in a study of T cell changes during pregnancy in multiple sclerosis (dated by TCRdb to the late 2010s). The receptor library was made with the immunoSEQ multiplex PCR assay. The table comes from immuneACCESS by way of TCRdb, which keeps in-frame sequences with V and J called. Part of the clones is missing from these tables; in studies checked, under half for an unresolved V gene and the rest for unknown reasons. The sample data list 25,000 to 35,000 clones, and more than 80% of these were observed just once. The ten largest clones add up to approximately 5.3% of the sample. The sequenced sample was CD8+ T cells from peripheral blood mononuclear cells, obtained before pregnancy. The receptors derive from a female donor with multiple sclerosis, enrolled in a pregnancy study.

The V call is TRBV27, the J call TRBJ2-5; D may be TRBD1 (6 bases). V lost 2 bases and J 2 bases, leaving 6 bases between the germline ends. The CDR3 sequence is 13 residues long. Looked up from germline, CDR1 is MNHEY and CDR2 is SMNVEV (reference sequence). CDR3 sequence (DNA): TGTGCCAGCAGTTTACAGGGGCAAGAGACCCAGTACTTC. The encoded protein is CASSLQGQETQYF.

There are a few counts of this clone. V is TRBV2 and J is TRBJ1-1; D is uncertain. Germline loops: CDR1 SNHLY, CDR2 FYNNEI. CDR3 length equals 10 residues. The CDR3 loop reads CGAGNTEAFF. CDR3 coding DNA: TGTGGGGCTGGGAACACTGAAGCTTTCTTT.

The rearrangement joins TRBV4-3 to TRBJ2-1, with TRBD2 matching 8 bases. V was pared by 0 bases and J by 0 bases, with 7 bases of the junction left unmatched. CDR1 is LGHNA, CDR2 YSLEER, per germline. This CDR3 has 18 residues. CDR3 loop: CASSQERGGGYSYNEQFF. CDR3 coding DNA: TGCGCCAGCAGCCAAGAGAGGGGCGGGGGGTACTCCTACAATGAGCAGTTCTTC.

This chain links TRBV9 with TRBJ2-5; no clear D gene. The CDR3 contains 15 residues. Trimming cost V 0 bases and J 1 base, with 10 bases left between them. Germline CDR1 SGDLS, CDR2 YYNGEE. In nucleotides, the CDR3 is TGTGCCAGCAGCGTAGTTGGAACAGCCCAAGAGACCCAGTACTTC. Translation gives CASSVVGTAQETQYF.

The V and J genes are TRBV2 and TRBJ1-1; tentative D call: TRBD1 (5 bases). Trimming shortened V by 7 bases and J by 0 bases, and 18 bases separated the two germline ends. The CDR3 has 16 residues. Germline V gives CDR1 SNHLY, CDR2 FYNNEI. CDR3 coding DNA: TGTGCCAGCAACCAGGGCCCGAGATCCATGAACACTGAAGCTTTCTTT. Protein product: CASNQGPRSMNTEAFF.

This clone came up once. The chain employs TRBV29-1 and TRBJ1-2, with no clear D. Germline V gene data show CDR1 as SQVTM and CDR2 as ANQGSEA. The CDR3 totals 11 residues. The V and J ends lost 5 bases and 8 bases respectively, with 12 bases between them. The CDR3 coding sequence is TGCAGCGTTTTTTGGAGTTACGGCTACACCTTC. Translating gives CSVFWSYGYTF.

The table lists this clone with a few counts. This sequence joins TRBV15 and TRBJ1-1, with D perhaps matching TRBD1 (5 bases). The V gene's germline CDR1 is LNHNV and CDR2 YYDKDF (reference sequence). The CDR3 is 16 residues long. Trimming removed 0 bases from V and 2 bases from J, with 13 bases in between. The CDR3 region has the DNA TGTGCCACCAGCAGAGATCAGGGCAGCCTAAACACTGAAGCTTTCTTT. This gives the protein CATSRDQGSLNTEAFF.

This sequence joins TRBV19 and TRBJ1-5, with 8 positions matching TRBD1. This CDR3 is built from 14 residues. Trimming removed 7 bases from V and 8 bases from J; junction bases left unmatched: 10. Germline V gene data show CDR1 as LNHDA and CDR2 as SQIVND (reference sequence). CDR3 sequence reads: CASTEGTGPKPQHF. The CDR3 bases are TGTGCCAGTACAGAAGGGACAGGCCCAAAGCCCCAGCATTTT. Full variable domain (outside the CDR3, taken from reference TRBV19 and TRBJ1-5): DGGITQSPKYLFRKEGQNVTLSCEQNLNHDAMYWYRQDPGQGLRLIYYSQIVNDFQKGDIAEGYSVSREKKESFPLTVTSAQKNPTAFYLCASTEGTGPKPQHFGDGTRLSIL.

Remarks on this clone: One end of the junction varies from germline; a read error may be responsible. This rearrangement joins TRBV9 to TRBJ2-7; possibly TRBD2 for D (5 bases). The CDR3 runs to 13 residues. Germline CDR1 SGDLS, CDR2 YYNGEE. The CDR3 region is CASSQPGSASLLF. The CDR3 DNA is TGTGCCAGCAGCCAGCCGGGGAGTGCCTCGCTTCTCTTC.

Points on this clone: The germline gene is not matched at one end of the junction; a read error may be the cause. The gene calls are TRBV11-2 and TRBJ1-5; D may be TRBD1 (5 bases). CDR1 is SGHAT and CDR2 is FQNNGV in the germline V gene. The CDR3 runs 13 residues. The chain's CDR3 is CASSLGPRGPQHF. For the CDR3, the DNA is TGTGCCAGCAGTTTAGGGCCTAGGGGGCCCCAGCATTTT.

The chain combines TRBV9 with TRBJ2-1; unclear D gene. Looked up from germline, CDR1 is SGDLS and CDR2 is YYNGEE. The CDR3 length is 13 residues. Trimming cost V 0 bases and J 5 bases, with 6 bases left between them. CDR3: CASSVGVNNEQFF. The CDR3 coding sequence is TGTGCCAGCAGCGTAGGAGTCAACAATGAGCAGTTCTTC.

The gene calls are TRBV4-1 and TRBJ1-6; D call uncertain. The CDR3 totals 15 residues. Trimming took 1 base from V and 5 from J, leaving 9 bases between them. Per germline, CDR1 MGHRA and CDR2 YSYEKL. The CDR3 region has the DNA TGCGCCAGCAGCCAAGTGACAATACATAATTCACCCCTCCACTTT. Protein product: CASSQVTIHNSPLHF.

This chain joins TRBV29-1 and TRBJ2-7, with TRBD1 as a possible D gene (6 bases). V was shortened by 6 bases and J by 6 bases, with 12 bases between the two germline ends. This CDR3 region has 11 residues. The germline CDR1 and CDR2 sequences are SQVTM and ANQGSEA. The CDR3: CSVGDNGEQYF. CDR3 DNA sequence: TGCAGCGTGGGGGACAACGGCGAGCAGTACTTC.